The T cell receptor beta chain under discussion was sequenced for a study of T cell changes during pregnancy in multiple sclerosis. Clones were read by immunoSEQ multiplex PCR, and TCRdb kept only the in-frame ones, dropping some. Here the sample spans some 47,000 clones, roughly 95% being singletons. Per germline, CDR1 MNHEY and CDR2 SMNVEV (reference sequence). The length of the CDR3 is 16 residues. With 3 bases removed from V and 3 bases from J, the gap between germline ends came to 17 bases. The V and J genes are TRBV27 and TRBJ2-5; D not certain. This clonotype originated in a female donor with multiple sclerosis, enrolled in a pregnancy study. Sample: peripheral blood, taken in the second trimester of pregnancy. The CDR3, as DNA: TGTGCCAGCAGTTTTTCTGAGATCACGTCCAAAGAGACCCAGTACTTC. Its protein is CASSFSEITSKETQYF.